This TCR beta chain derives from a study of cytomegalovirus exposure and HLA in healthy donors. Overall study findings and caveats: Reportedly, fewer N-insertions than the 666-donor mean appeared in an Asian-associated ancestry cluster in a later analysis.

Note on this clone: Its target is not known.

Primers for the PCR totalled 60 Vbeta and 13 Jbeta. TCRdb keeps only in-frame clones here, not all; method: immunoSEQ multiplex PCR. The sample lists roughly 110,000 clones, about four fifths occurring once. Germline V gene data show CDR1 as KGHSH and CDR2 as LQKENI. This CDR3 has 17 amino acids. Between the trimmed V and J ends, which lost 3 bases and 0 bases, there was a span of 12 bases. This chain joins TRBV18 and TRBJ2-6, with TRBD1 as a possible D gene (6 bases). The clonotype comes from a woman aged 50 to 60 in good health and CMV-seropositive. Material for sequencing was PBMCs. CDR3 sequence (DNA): TGTGCCAGCTCACCTTCGAAGGGGGTCTCTGGGGCCAACGTCCTGACTTTC. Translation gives CASSPSKGVSGANVLTF.